The sequence of this T cell receptor beta chain was determined in a study of early T cells in non-severe SARS-CoV-2 infection (dated by TCRdb to 2020 to 2023). In the study overall: Because TCR sequencing was done on bulk RNA from unsorted whole blood, the alpha and beta chains could not be paired.

Via the germline V gene (reference sequence), CDR1 is DFQATT and CDR2 SNEGSKA. Measured from the cysteine to the phenylalanine, the CDR3 is 11 residues long. Only the CDR3 DNA stays, 33 bases, in frame from base 1. V is cut by 5 bases and J by 4 bases, and the space between the germline ends is 7 bases. Receptor libraries were prepared by 5' RACE. TCRdb records NextSeq 500 as the sequencer. To correct for sequencing error and PCR bias, the TCR library protocol tagged individual cDNA molecules with unique molecular identifiers. TCR alpha and beta chains were both sequenced, and the abundances of alpha and beta sequences in each sample were closely correlated with each other. As for how the authors treated the data: Decombinator V4 was used to annotate TCR sequences for V gene, J gene and CDR3. Expanded TCRs were defined as changing significantly between any two time points under a Poisson model with p below 0.0001. TCR abundances were normalised to the total number of TCRs sequenced in each sample and reported as counts per million. MAIT TCRs were defined by TRAV1-2 paired with TRAJ12, TRAJ20 or TRAJ33, and iNKT TCRs by TRAV10 paired with TRAJ18. VDJdb, accessed 1 November 2021, was searched for CMV, EBV and SARS-CoV-2 annotated TCRs, with TCRs annotated for multiple antigens excluded. The public reads were reanalyzed by TCRdb: fastp trimming at Q25, MiXCR alignment, in-frame beta chains only. Each entry merges the rows of one CDR3 protein and shows their most common DNA and genes. TCRdb's processing, not the authors' own work, is the source of the V and J calls. The sample table lists tens of thousands of distinct CDR3 sequences, 12% of them with a count of one. 4.4% of the sample is in the top ten clones.

The paper's findings and limits, for the study overall: Matching against VDJdb was skewed toward anti-spike CD8 responses, likely underestimated virus-specific expansions, and missed private and CD4 specificities.

As for this clonotype: The target of this receptor is not known. Base qualities were left out, and no much larger clone turns up one base away.

This was a case-control study nested in a cohort of healthcare workers in London, UK, who had nasopharyngeal swab PCR tests and blood samples taken every week. Healthcare workers were recruited during the week of the UK lockdown, between 23 and 31 March 2020, and followed weekly for up to about 15 weeks. The TCR was taken from an adult who was a healthcare worker with PCR-confirmed SARS-CoV-2 infection or an uninfected control (not recorded which). The sequence joins TRBV20-1 to TRBJ2-3; no D segment can be confidently identified. Sample: whole blood, taken at baseline. The DNA reads as follows: TGCAGTGCTTTTGGGGCAGATACGCAGTATTTT. This gives the protein CSAFGADTQYF.